A selection of T cell receptor beta chains follows, all from one sample in a study of shared clonotypes between healthy human individuals. Profiling relied on immunoSEQ multiplex PCR, and the TCRdb table lists in-frame clones only, not all of them. The sample consists of around 2,000,000 clones, 90% to 95% of them appearing once. Sequencing used naive CD4+ T cells sorted from blood. Receptor source: a young man in good health. The CDR3 runs from the conserved cysteine through the conserved F or W. D genes are given only for firm matches. Only some rows state a clone size, as once, few, many or a class for expanded clones.

clone size: NA
J gene: TRBJ2-7
D gene: NA
V gene: TRBV28
CDR3 DNA: TGTGCCAGCAGTGGTGAGGTCCCCTACGAGCAGTACTTC
CDR3 protein: CASSGEVPYEQYF

clone size: NA
J gene: TRBJ2-7
D gene: NA
V gene: TRBV10-2
CDR3 DNA: TGCGCCAGCAGTGAGAACCCTAACTACGAGCAGTACTTC
CDR3 protein: CASSENPNYEQYF

clone size: NA
J gene: TRBJ2-3
D gene: NA
V gene: TRBV4-3
CDR3 DNA: TGCGCCAGCAGCCAAGCGGGAGCCCTCACAGATACGCAGTATTTT
CDR3 protein: CASSQAGALTDTQYF

clone size: few
J gene: TRBJ2-6
D gene: NA
V gene: TRBV2
CDR3 DNA: TGTGCCAGCAGTGGTGGGGCCAACGTCCTGACTTTC
CDR3 protein: CASSGGANVLTF

clone size: NA
J gene: TRBJ2-2
D gene: NA
V gene: TRBV10-3
CDR3 DNA: TGTGCCATCAGTGAGTCTGGGACGTTGAGCACCGGGGAGCTGTTTTTT
CDR3 protein: CAISESGTLSTGELFF

clone size: NA
J gene: TRBJ2-5
D gene: NA
V gene: TRBV5-1
CDR3 DNA: TGCGCCAGCAGCCCCGAGTGGGGCCAAGAGACCCAGTACTTC
CDR3 protein: CASSPEWGQETQYF

clone size: once
J gene: TRBJ1-3
D gene: NA
V gene: TRBV7-9
CDR3 DNA: TGTGCCAGCAGCTCCATTCCAGGGAGCTCTGGAAACACCATATATTTT
CDR3 protein: CASSSIPGSSGNTIYF

clone size: NA
J gene: TRBJ1-4
D gene: TRBD1
V gene: TRBV6-1
CDR3 DNA: TGTGCCAGCAGAGACAGGGGAGGAACTAATGAAAAACTGTTTTTT
CDR3 protein: CASRDRGGTNEKLFF

clone size: NA
J gene: TRBJ1-2
D gene: NA
V gene: TRBV6-5
CDR3 DNA: TGTGCCAGCAGTTACTCCCAGACATTCCCCGGTTATGGCTACACCTTC
CDR3 protein: CASSYSQTFPGYGYTF

clone size: NA
J gene: TRBJ1-1
D gene: TRBD1
V gene: TRBV6-1
CDR3 DNA: TGTGCCAGCGTCAGGGGGTTTAACACTGAAGCTTTCTTT
CDR3 protein: CASVRGFNTEAFF

clone size: NA
J gene: TRBJ2-3
D gene: NA
V gene: TRBV2
CDR3 DNA: TGTGCCAGCAGTGTGGATGGCACAGATACGCAGTATTTT
CDR3 protein: CASSVDGTDTQYF

clone size: NA
J gene: TRBJ2-1
D gene: TRBD2
V gene: TRBV18
CDR3 DNA: TGTGCCAGCTCACCAACCACGACTAGCGGGAGGATAGATGAGCAGTTCTTC
CDR3 protein: CASSPTTTSGRIDEQFF

clone size: NA
J gene: TRBJ2-5
D gene: NA
V gene: TRBV29-1
CDR3 DNA: TGCAGCGGAGGAGAACAAGAGACCCAGTACTTC
CDR3 protein: CSGGEQETQYF

clone size: NA
J gene: TRBJ2-5
D gene: NA
V gene: TRBV9
CDR3 DNA: TGTGCCAGCAGCCCGGGGGCCCTACGAGAGACCCAGTACTTC
CDR3 protein: CASSPGALRETQYF

clone size: NA
J gene: TRBJ1-6
D gene: TRBD1
V gene: TRBV7-2
CDR3 DNA: TGTGCCAGCAGCCTAGGACAGGGGGCGAATTCACCCCTCCACTTT
CDR3 protein: CASSLGQGANSPLHF

clone size: NA
J gene: TRBJ2-7
D gene: TRBD1
V gene: TRBV28
CDR3 DNA: TGTGCCAGCAGTTCACAGGGGGACGAGCAGTACTTC
CDR3 protein: CASSSQGDEQYF

clone size: NA
J gene: TRBJ2-7
D gene: NA
V gene: TRBV29-1
CDR3 DNA: TGCAGCGTTGCGAAGAGCTCCTACGAGCAGTACTTC
CDR3 protein: CSVAKSSYEQYF

clone size: NA
J gene: TRBJ2-7
D gene: NA
V gene: TRBV28
CDR3 DNA: TGTGCCAGCAGTTTATTCGGCCCCTACGAGCAGTACTTC
CDR3 protein: CASSLFGPYEQYF

clone size: NA
J gene: TRBJ2-1
D gene: TRBD2
V gene: TRBV7-9
CDR3 DNA: TGTGCCAGCAGCTACGGACTAGCGGGTAGGGAGCAGTTCTTC
CDR3 protein: CASSYGLAGREQFF

clone size: NA
J gene: TRBJ1-2
D gene: NA
V gene: TRBV5-1
CDR3 DNA: TGCGCCAGTTGGACGGGCGGGAACACTAAGGGAGGCTACACCTTC
CDR3 protein: CASWTGGNTKGGYTF

clone size: NA
J gene: TRBJ2-3
D gene: TRBD2
V gene: TRBV4-1
CDR3 DNA: TGCGCCAGCAGCCAATTTTTCACTAGCGGGAGAGGAAGGGCCACAGATACGCAGTATTTT
CDR3 protein: CASSQFFTSGRGRATDTQYF

clone size: NA
J gene: TRBJ2-7
D gene: NA
V gene: TRBV14
CDR3 DNA: TGTGCCAGCAGCTTAAGCCAGGGCGGTCGAGACGAGCAGTACTTC
CDR3 protein: CASSLSQGGRDEQYF

clone size: NA
J gene: TRBJ2-5
D gene: TRBD2
V gene: TRBV30
CDR3 DNA: TGTGCCTGGAGCACCGGGAGGGCTGGGGAGACCCAGTACTTC
CDR3 protein: CAWSTGRAGETQYF

clone size: NA
J gene: TRBJ1-2
D gene: NA
V gene: TRBV7-2
CDR3 DNA: TGTGCCAGCAGCCTAAGACAGGCCAACTATGGCTACACCTTC
CDR3 protein: CASSLRQANYGYTF

clone size: NA
J gene: TRBJ2-7
D gene: NA
V gene: TRBV5-4
CDR3 DNA: TGTGCCAGCAGCTTGGGTTTAGGGGAGCAGTACTTC
CDR3 protein: CASSLGLGEQYF

clone size: NA
J gene: TRBJ1-6
D gene: NA
V gene: TRBV30
CDR3 DNA: TGTGCCTGGGATACGGGCCAGATCAATTCACCCCTCCACTTT
CDR3 protein: CAWDTGQINSPLHF

clone size: NA
J gene: TRBJ1-2
D gene: TRBD1
V gene: TRBV4-1
CDR3 DNA: TGCGCCAGCAGCCAAGGGGACAGGGAGCCTAACTATGGCTACACCTTC
CDR3 protein: CASSQGDREPNYGYTF

clone size: NA
J gene: TRBJ1-2
D gene: NA
V gene: TRBV2
CDR3 DNA: TGTGCCAGCAGGGGGGGGAACTATGGCTACACCTTC
CDR3 protein: CASRGGNYGYTF

clone size: NA
J gene: TRBJ1-2
D gene: NA
V gene: TRBV6-1
CDR3 DNA: TGTGCCAGCAGTGAAAGCGGGAGCGGTGGCTACACCTTC
CDR3 protein: CASSESGSGGYTF

clone size: NA
J gene: TRBJ2-2
D gene: TRBD1
V gene: TRBV7-9
CDR3 DNA: TGTGCCAGCAGCTTTTGGGACAGACATGCGAACACCGGGGAGCTGTTTTTT
CDR3 protein: CASSFWDRHANTGELFF

clone size: NA
J gene: TRBJ1-5
D gene: TRBD1
V gene: TRBV19
CDR3 DNA: TGTGCCAGTAGGGGACAGGGGGCTCAGCCCCAGCATTTT
CDR3 protein: CASRGQGAQPQHF

clone size: NA
J gene: TRBJ2-2
D gene: NA
V gene: TRBV6-5
CDR3 DNA: TGTGCCAGCAAAGTGGGGACGAACACCGGGGAGCTGTTTTTT
CDR3 protein: CASKVGTNTGELFF

clone size: NA
J gene: TRBJ2-7
D gene: TRBD2
V gene: TRBV7-2
CDR3 DNA: TGTGCCAGCAGCTTAGCTGCGGGAGTTTTTGACGAGCAGTACTTC
CDR3 protein: CASSLAAGVFDEQYF

clone size: NA
J gene: TRBJ1-4
D gene: NA
V gene: TRBV7-6
CDR3 DNA: TGTGCCAGCAGCTTAGAAGGGGAAAAACTGTTTTTT
CDR3 protein: CASSLEGEKLFF

clone size: NA
J gene: TRBJ1-1
D gene: NA
V gene: TRBV7-2
CDR3 DNA: TGTGCCAGCAGCCCGCATCTGAACACTGAAGCTTTCTTT
CDR3 protein: CASSPHLNTEAFF

clone size: NA
J gene: TRBJ1-5
D gene: NA
V gene: TRBV5-8
CDR3 DNA: TGTGCCAGCAGCTCCGGGGACAGCAATCAGCCCCAGCATTTT
CDR3 protein: CASSSGDSNQPQHF

clone size: NA
J gene: TRBJ1-1
D gene: NA
V gene: TRBV18
CDR3 DNA: TGTGCCAGCTCACCACCTCGGAGGCTGGTGAGCACTGAAGCTTTCTTT
CDR3 protein: CASSPPRRLVSTEAFF

clone size: NA
J gene: TRBJ2-3
D gene: NA
V gene: TRBV13
CDR3 DNA: TGTGCCAGCAGCCTCCTCCAGGGGCGCTTACTCTCTAGCACAGATACGCAGTATTTT
CDR3 protein: CASSLLQGRLLSSTDTQYF

clone size: few
J gene: TRBJ1-2
D gene: NA
V gene: TRBV20-1
CDR3 DNA: TGCAGTGCTAGTCAGAACTATGGCTACACCTTC
CDR3 protein: CSASQNYGYTF

clone size: NA
J gene: TRBJ1-2
D gene: NA
V gene: TRBV19
CDR3 DNA: TGTGCCAGTAGTATAGAGGCAGCCCGAACGTCAAACTATGGCTACACCTTC
CDR3 protein: CASSIEAARTSNYGYTF

clone size: NA
J gene: TRBJ2-7
D gene: NA
V gene: TRBV6-5
CDR3 DNA: TGTGCCAGTTGGAGGAATTCCTACGAGCAGTACTTC
CDR3 protein: CASWRNSYEQYF

clone size: NA
J gene: TRBJ2-7
D gene: NA
V gene: TRBV5-5
CDR3 DNA: TGTGCCAGCAGCTTTACGTCTTCGGGTGTCTCCTACGAGCAGTACTTC
CDR3 protein: CASSFTSSGVSYEQYF

clone size: NA
J gene: TRBJ1-2
D gene: TRBD1
V gene: TRBV28
CDR3 DNA: TGTGCCAGCAGCCTGGGGGACAGTCATCCTAACTATGGCTACACCTTC
CDR3 protein: CASSLGDSHPNYGYTF

clone size: NA
J gene: TRBJ2-3
D gene: NA
V gene: TRBV12-5
CDR3 DNA: TGTGCTAGTGGTTTGGCAAGGGCCGTTCAGGAGCGCGATACGCAGTATTTT
CDR3 protein: CASGLARAVQERDTQYF

clone size: NA
J gene: TRBJ2-7
D gene: TRBD2
V gene: TRBV12-5
CDR3 DNA: TGTGCTAGTGGGTTGGGCCCGGGACTAGCGGGAGGTGAGAACTGGGCGTCCTACGAGCAGTACTTC
CDR3 protein: CASGLGPGLAGGENWASYEQYF

clone size: NA
J gene: TRBJ2-7
D gene: TRBD2
V gene: TRBV10-3
CDR3 DNA: TGTGCCATCTCCCCAGGACTAGCGGGAGTTTACGAGCAGTACTTC
CDR3 protein: CAISPGLAGVYEQYF

clone size: NA
J gene: TRBJ2-5
D gene: NA
V gene: TRBV18
CDR3 DNA: TGTGCCAGCTCACCGGGATTTTTTGGAGGGGAGACCCAGTACTTC
CDR3 protein: CASSPGFFGGETQYF

clone size: NA
J gene: TRBJ1-6
D gene: NA
V gene: TRBV2
CDR3 DNA: TGTGCCAGCAGTGAATTTAGTGGGGTAGACGGTAATTCACCCCTCCACTTT
CDR3 protein: CASSEFSGVDGNSPLHF

clone size: NA
J gene: TRBJ2-5
D gene: NA
V gene: TRBV10-3
CDR3 DNA: TGTGCCATCAGTGACTATGGCCAAGAGACCCAGTACTTC
CDR3 protein: CAISDYGQETQYF

clone size: NA
J gene: TRBJ2-4
D gene: NA
V gene: TRBV5-4
CDR3 DNA: TGTGCCAGCAGCCCACAAGGAGGGAACATTCAGTACTTC
CDR3 protein: CASSPQGGNIQYF

clone size: NA
J gene: TRBJ1-2
D gene: NA
V gene: TRBV10-2
CDR3 DNA: TGCGCCAGCAGTGAGGGACCGCCGGGTCTAATCTACACCTTC
CDR3 protein: CASSEGPPGLIYTF

clone size: once
J gene: TRBJ1-6
D gene: NA
V gene: TRBV25-1
CDR3 DNA: TGTGCCAGCAGTGAAGTCGGAGGACTCACCCTCCACTTT
CDR3 protein: CASSEVGGLTLHF

clone size: NA
J gene: TRBJ1-2
D gene: NA
V gene: TRBV28
CDR3 DNA: TGTGCCAGCAGTTTAGGGTCGGACCGCCCGGTATATGGCTACACCTTC
CDR3 protein: CASSLGSDRPVYGYTF

clone size: NA
J gene: TRBJ1-4
D gene: NA
V gene: TRBV5-1
CDR3 DNA: TGCGCCAGCAGCTTGATGGACACAAGCGAAAAACTGTTTTTT
CDR3 protein: CASSLMDTSEKLFF

clone size: NA
J gene: TRBJ2-3
D gene: NA
V gene: TRBV4-3
CDR3 DNA: TGCGCCAGCAGCCGGGTCGGGGGCACAGATACGCAGTATTTT
CDR3 protein: CASSRVGGTDTQYF

clone size: NA
J gene: TRBJ1-5
D gene: NA
V gene: TRBV28
CDR3 DNA: TGTGCCAGCAGTTTCGGGGGTGAGGGCAATCAGCCCCAGCATTTT
CDR3 protein: CASSFGGEGNQPQHF